The 2 T cell receptor beta chains below come from one sample, sequenced in a study of Graves' ophthalmopathy and Graves' hyperthyroidism. The authors amplified TCR beta CDR3 regions from RNA transcripts. First-round RT-PCR employed HTBI primers, with a second-round multiplex PCR after it. TCRdb re-analysed the multiplex PCR reads in MiXCR, keeping a single row per CDR3 protein. The sample lists approximately 540,000 distinct CDR3 sequences, roughly 39% occurring once. The sequenced sample was peripheral blood or thyroid tissue (not recorded which). The receptors stem from an adult man with Graves' hyperthyroidism.

J is TRBJ2-3 and V is TRBV11-2; possible D gene TRBD1, 6 bases. From germline, CDR1 is SGHAT and CDR2 FQNNGV. This CDR3 comprises 15 residues. Trimming took off 5 bases at V and 4 bases at J, with 16 bases between the two ends. The CDR3 nucleotides are TGTGCCAGCAGCCCCCGGGCAGGGGTGGCAGATACGCAGTATTTT. It is translated as CASSPRAGVADTQYF.

This clonotype came up many times. V gene TRBV2 combines with J gene TRBJ2-7; D ambiguous. Trimming removed 3 bases from V and 0 bases from J, with 12 bases in between. Per the germline V gene, CDR1 is SNHLY and CDR2 is FYNNEI. The length of the CDR3 is 15 residues. CDR3 DNA sequence: TGTGCCAGCAGTGACCTGGGTAACCTCTCCTACGAGCAGTACTTC. Amino acids: CASSDLGNLSYEQYF. Complete variable domain (other parts from reference TRBV2 and TRBJ2-7): EPEVTQTPSHQVTQMGQEVILRCVPISNHLYFYWYRQILGQKVEFLVSFYNNEISEKSEIFDDQFSVERPDGSNFTLKIRSTKLEDSAMYFCASSDLGNLSYEQYFGPGTRLTVT.